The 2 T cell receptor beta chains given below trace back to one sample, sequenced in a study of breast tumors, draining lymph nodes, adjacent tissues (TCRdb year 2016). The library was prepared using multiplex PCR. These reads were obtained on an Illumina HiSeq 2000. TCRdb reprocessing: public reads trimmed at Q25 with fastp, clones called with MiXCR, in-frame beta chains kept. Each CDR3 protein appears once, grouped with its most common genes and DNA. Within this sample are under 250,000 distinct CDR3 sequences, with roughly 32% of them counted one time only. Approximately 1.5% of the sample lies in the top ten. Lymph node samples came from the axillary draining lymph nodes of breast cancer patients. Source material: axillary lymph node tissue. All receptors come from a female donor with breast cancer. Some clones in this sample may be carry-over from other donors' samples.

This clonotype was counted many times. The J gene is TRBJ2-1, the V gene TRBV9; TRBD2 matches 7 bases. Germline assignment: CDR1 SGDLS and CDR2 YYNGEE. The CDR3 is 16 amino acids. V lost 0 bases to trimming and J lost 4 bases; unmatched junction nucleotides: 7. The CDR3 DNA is TGTGCCAGCAGCGTAGGTGAGGGAGGGAGGTACAATGAGCAGTTCTTC. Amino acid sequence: CASSVGEGGRYNEQFF.

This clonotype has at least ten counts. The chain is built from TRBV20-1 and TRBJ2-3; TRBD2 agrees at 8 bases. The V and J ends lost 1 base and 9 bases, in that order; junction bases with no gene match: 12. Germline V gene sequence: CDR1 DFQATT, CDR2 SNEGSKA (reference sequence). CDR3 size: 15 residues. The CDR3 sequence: CSARVGVGGGGTQYF. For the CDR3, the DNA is TGCAGTGCTAGAGTCGGCGTCGGGGGGGGTGGGACGCAGTATTTT.